This T cell receptor beta chain was sequenced in a study of CD8 T cells in ankylosing spondylitis. Study observations and caveats: Past studies reported some motif variants in reactive arthritis synovial fluid and blood.

In its sample, this clonotype was seen many times. Its antigen is not known. V was shortened by 3 bases and J by 6 bases, with 9 bases between the two germline ends. This CDR3 spans 14 amino acids. TCRdb recomputed calls from the 5' RACE reads with MiXCR, one row per CDR3 protein. In the table there are about 160,000 distinct CDR3 sequences, 15% to 20% of which are singletons. The sample was blood, either unsorted or a sorted T cell fraction (not recorded which). This clonotype was obtained from a male donor with ankylosing spondylitis or in good health (not recorded which). The chain employs TRBV12-3 or TRBV12-4 and TRBJ1-6; no clear D gene. Written as DNA, the CDR3 is TGTGCCAGCAGTTTGTACGGGTCTAATTCACCCCTCCACTTT. Translated: CASSLYGSNSPLHF.